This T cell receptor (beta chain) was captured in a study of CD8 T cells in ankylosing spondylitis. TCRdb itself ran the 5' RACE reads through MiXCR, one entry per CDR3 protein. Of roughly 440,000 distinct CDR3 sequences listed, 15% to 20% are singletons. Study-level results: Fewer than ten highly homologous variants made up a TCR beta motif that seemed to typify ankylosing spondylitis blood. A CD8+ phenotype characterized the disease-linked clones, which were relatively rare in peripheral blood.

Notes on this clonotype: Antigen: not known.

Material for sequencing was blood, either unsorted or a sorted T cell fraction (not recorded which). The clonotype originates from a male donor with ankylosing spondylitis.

CDR3 sequence: CASRGLQGLQETQYF. The CDR3 nucleotides are TGTGCCAGCAGAGGACTCCAGGGGCTCCAAGAGACCCAGTACTTC. The gene calls are TRBV6-1 and TRBJ2-5; maybe TRBD1 (6 bases). Trimming left V 6 bases short and J 1 base short, with 15 bases between. Per the germline V gene, CDR1 is MNHNS and CDR2 is SASEGT. CDR3 length equals 15 residues.